One sample yielded the 32 T cell receptor beta chains listed below, sequenced in a study of Ad26.COV2.S vaccination and SARS-CoV-2 variants. Treatment: 15 to 20 received Ad26.COV2.S at low or high dose, single or two shots; several received placebo; per-sample allocation not given. Sampling was performed 63 days after the first vaccine or placebo injection. Profiling relied on immunoSEQ multiplex PCR, and the TCRdb table lists in-frame clones only, not all of them. The table lists more than 400,000 clones, about 92% of them singletons. This sample comprised peripheral blood, obtained in a trial of Ad26.COV2.S vaccine versus placebo. The receptor set was obtained from a person aged 18-60 years who received the Ad26.COV2.S COVID-19 vaccine or a placebo.

The V and J genes are TRBV7-2 and TRBJ2-1; D is unclear. Trimming took 0 bases from V and 6 from J, leaving 6 bases between them. This CDR3 has 13 residues. Per the germline V gene, CDR1 is SGHTA and CDR2 is FQGNSA. Written as DNA, the CDR3 is TGTGCCAGCAGCTTAGCGGGATTCAATGAGCAGTTCTTC. Protein: CASSLAGFNEQFF.

Turning to this clone: The junction does not match germline at one end; this may be a read error. V is TRBV5-6 and J is TRBJ2-7; perhaps D is TRBD1 or TRBD2 (5 bases each). CDR3 size: 12 residues. Germline-derived CDR1 and CDR2 are SGHDT and YYEEEE. This CDR3 reads CASSLAGTRDHF. CDR3 DNA sequence: TGTGCCAGCAGCTTGGCGGGTACTCGGGACCACTTC.

This clone was seen a few times. The V gene is TRBV3-1 (or the pseudogene TRBV3-2), the J gene TRBJ1-2; D ambiguous. Trimming removed 2 bases at V and 5 bases at J, with 9 bases between. This CDR3 has 13 residues. CDR1 is LGHDT and CDR2 is YNNKEL in the germline V gene (reference sequence). In DNA, the CDR3 is TGTGCCAGCAGCCAATGGGCTGCGTATGGCTACACCTTC. It encodes CASSQWAAYGYTF.

The rearrangement links TRBV7-9 to TRBJ2-3; weak D call: TRBD2 (5 bases). V lost 5 bases and J 0 bases, leaving 12 bases between the germline ends. This CDR3 has 15 residues. Germline lookup yields CDR1 SEHNR and CDR2 FQNEAQ (reference sequence). The CDR3: CASSQWRGSTDTQYF. Here the CDR3 DNA reads TGTGCCAGCAGCCAGTGGCGCGGGAGCACAGATACGCAGTATTTT.

The V and J genes are TRBV19 and TRBJ2-2; D ambiguous. This CDR3 is built from 16 residues. Germline V gives CDR1 LNHDA, CDR2 SQIVND (reference sequence). The V gene lost 3 bases and the J gene lost 3 bases, with 14 bases spanning the gap. CDR3 in DNA: TGTGCCAGTAGTATTGTTCGCAGGACCTACACCGGGGAGCTGTTTTTT. As protein: CASSIVRRTYTGELFF.

The sample holds one count of this clone. The chain employs TRBV6-2 or TRBV6-3 and TRBJ2-2; D might be TRBD2 (5 bases). The germline V and J ends were trimmed by 3 bases and 7 bases, with 9 bases remaining between them. Germline V CDR1 and CDR2: MNHEY, SVGEGT. There are 13 residues in the CDR3. CDR3 coding DNA: TGTGCCAGCAGTTATTTGGGGAGCGGGGAGCTGTTTTTT. It codes for CASSYLGSGELFF.

The chain has TRBV7-2 and TRBJ2-1, with D tentatively TRBD1 or TRBD2 (5 bases each). The CDR3 runs 13 residues. V dropped 1 base and J dropped 15 bases, with 16 bases sitting between them. Germline CDR1 SGHTA, CDR2 FQGNSA. This CDR3 reads CASSLGAGAHPFF. The CDR3 bases are TGTGCCAGCAGCTTAGGGGCCGGGGCCCATCCGTTCTTC.

This chain joins TRBV7-9 and TRBJ1-2, with 10 bases identical to TRBD1. The CDR3 contains 15 residues. Germline CDR1 is SEHNR and CDR2 is FQNEAQ (reference sequence). Trimming took 4 bases from V and 4 from J; bases not matched to a gene: 6. The CDR3, as DNA: TGTGCCAGCAGCTGGGGGGACAGGGGCTCCTATGGCTACACCTTC. Amino acids: CASSWGDRGSYGYTF.

The CDR3 loop is CASSPTTGQGDNQPQHF. CDR3 bases: TGTGCCAGCTCACCTACGACAGGTCAGGGGGACAATCAGCCCCAGCATTTT. V usage is TRBV18 and J usage is TRBJ1-5; 7 positions match TRBD1. CDR3 length equals 17 residues. The germline gives CDR1 KGHSH, CDR2 LQKENI. Trimming at V came to 3 bases and at J to 3 bases, leaving 11 bases not matched to a gene. Complete variable domain (other parts from reference TRBV18 and TRBJ1-5): NAGVMQNPRHLVRRRGQEARLRCSPMKGHSHVYWYRQLPEEGLKFMVYLQKENIIDESGMPKERFSAEFPKEGPSILRIQQVVRGDSAAYFCASSPTTGQGDNQPQHFGDGTRLSIL.

The chain joins TRBV3-1 (or the pseudogene TRBV3-2) to TRBJ2-3, with TRBD2 matching over 7 bases. The CDR3 is 12 amino acids. Trimming cost V 6 bases and J 5 bases; bases outside gene matches: 2. CDR1 is LGHDT and CDR2 is YNNKEL in the germline V gene (reference sequence). The CDR3, as DNA: TGTGCCAGCAGTGCTAGCGGAGATACGCAGTATTTT. Amino acid sequence: CASSASGDTQYF.

This clone has more than one count but fewer than ten. CDR3: CASSQGTQRNSPLHF. The CDR3 DNA sequence: TGTGCCAGCAGCCAAGGGACACAGAGAAATTCACCCCTCCACTTT. The chain carries TRBV14 and TRBJ1-6; TRBD1 might be the D (5 bases). The CDR3 extends over 15 amino acids. Trimming pared 1 base from V and 7 bases from J, leaving 11 bases between. CDR1 SGHDN and CDR2 FVKESK come from the germline V gene.

This clone has a single count. V and J are TRBV6-1 and TRBJ2-3, with unresolved D. The CDR3 loop spans 15 amino acids. V dropped 0 bases and J dropped 2 bases, with 9 bases sitting between them. Germline values: CDR1 MNHNS, CDR2 SASEGT. Written as DNA, the CDR3 is TGTGCCAGCAGTGAAGCGTCCGACAACACAGATACGCAGTATTTT. Its protein is CASSEASDNTDTQYF.

The CDR3 sequence: CASSVEGGQPQHF. DNA of the CDR3: TGTGCCAGCAGCGTAGAAGGGGGACAGCCCCAGCATTTT. The V and J genes are TRBV9 and TRBJ1-5; TRBD1 is a possible D gene (6 bases). CDR1 SGDLS and CDR2 YYNGEE come from the germline V gene. V lost 0 bases, J lost 7 bases, and 8 bases lay in between. This CDR3 region has 13 residues. Based on the CDR3 plus reference TRBV9 and TRBJ1-5, the full variable domain is DSGVTQTPKHLITATGQRVTLRCSPRSGDLSVYWYQQSLDQGLQFLIQYYNGEERAKGNILERFSAQQFPDLHSELNLSSLELGDSALYFCASSVEGGQPQHFGDGTRLSIL.

The J gene is TRBJ2-7, the V gene TRBV20-1, with D uncertain. The germline CDR1 and CDR2 sequences are DFQATT and SNEGSKA (reference sequence). V shed 3 bases and J shed 2 bases, with 8 bases lying between them. This CDR3 has 12 amino acids. DNA of the CDR3: TGCAGTGCTAGTCGGTCGGCCTACGAGCAGTACTTC. Its translation: CSASRSAYEQYF.

As for this clone: Additional DNA sequences in this sample encode the identical CDR3. The chain uses TRBV6-4 and TRBJ2-1; TRBD2 is a possible D gene (6 bases). The ends were cut back, 0 bases at V and 2 bases at J, with 8 bases in the middle. CDR1 is MRHNA, CDR2 SNTAGT, per germline. The CDR3 covers 15 residues. The chain's CDR3 is CASSDSGGAYNEQFF. Here the CDR3 DNA reads TGTGCCAGCAGTGACTCCGGCGGGGCCTACAATGAGCAGTTCTTC.

This clone came up a few times. J is TRBJ2-1 and V is TRBV7-6; 9 bases agree with TRBD2. The trim removed 6 bases at V and 10 bases at J, leaving 10 bases unmatched. Per the germline V gene, CDR1 is SGHVS and CDR2 is FNYEAQ. The CDR3 covers 14 residues. The CDR3 here is CASRSEPGLAEQFF. CDR3 nucleotide sequence: TGTGCCAGCAGATCAGAACCGGGACTAGCAGAGCAGTTCTTC.

V usage is TRBV29-1 and J usage is TRBJ2-5; 7 positions match TRBD2. The germline V gene encodes CDR1 SQVTM and CDR2 ANQGSEA. J lost 4 bases, V lost 3 bases, and 8 bases had no gene match. This CDR3 spans 14 amino acids. The CDR3 DNA is TGCAGCGTTGATGAAGCGGGAACTGGAGAGACCCAGTACTTC. It specifies CSVDEAGTGETQYF.

The chain recombines TRBV7-9 with TRBJ2-3; D may match TRBD1 or TRBD2 (6 bases each). The V and J ends lost 5 bases and 1 base respectively, with 22 bases between them. The CDR3 has 18 amino acids. Germline V lookup: CDR1 SEHNR, CDR2 FQNEAQ (reference sequence). The CDR3: CASSLRGRRRGRTDTQYF. As DNA, the CDR3 is TGTGCCAGCAGCCTACGGGGGCGTCGGAGGGGACGCACAGATACGCAGTATTTT.

The chain uses TRBV4-3 and TRBJ2-2, with 12 bases matching TRBD2. The CDR3 has 19 residues. V lost 0 bases, J lost 1 base, and 6 bases stayed unmatched. From germline, CDR1 is LGHNA and CDR2 YSLEER. The CDR3, as DNA: TGCGCCAGCAGCCAAGAGCCCCTAGCGGGAGGGGTGAACACCGGGGAGCTGTTTTTT. Translating gives CASSQEPLAGGVNTGELFF.

The CDR3 sequence is CASSYDTVYGYTF. For the CDR3, the DNA is TGTGCCAGCAGTTACGACACAGTCTATGGCTACACCTTC. This chain uses TRBV6-2 or TRBV6-3 with TRBJ1-2; unclear D gene. This CDR3 region has 13 residues. The V and J ends lost 2 bases and 4 bases respectively, with 8 bases between them. The germline gives CDR1 MNHEY, CDR2 SVGEGT.

The V and J genes are TRBV10-3 and TRBJ2-3; 7 bases line up with TRBD1. With V trimmed by 0 bases and J by 2 bases, 5 bases remained unmatched. CDR3 length: 16 amino acids. Germline assignment: CDR1 ENHRY and CDR2 SYGVKD. CDR3 residues: CAISESQGQFTDTQYF. CDR3 DNA sequence: TGTGCCATCAGTGAGTCGCAGGGACAGTTCACAGATACGCAGTATTTT.

This chain uses TRBV15 with TRBJ2-3; possible D gene TRBD2, 5 bases. The CDR3 is made up of 16 amino acids. Germline assignment: CDR1 LNHNV and CDR2 YYDKDF (reference sequence). Between the trimmed V and J ends, which lost 1 base and 3 bases, there was a span of 14 bases. CDR3 in DNA: TGTGCCACCAGCAGAGTCCCTTTTTCGGGGACAGATACGCAGTATTTT. Protein: CATSRVPFSGTDTQYF.

The chain combines TRBV28 with TRBJ1-1; TRBD1 aligns across 7 bases. The V and J ends lost 6 bases and 0 bases, in that order; junction bases with no gene match: 7. The germline V gene encodes CDR1 MDHEN and CDR2 SYDVKM. The CDR3 is 15 amino acids. CDR3 sequence reads: CASSLNRGMNTEAFF. In DNA, the CDR3 is TGTGCCAGCAGCCTCAACAGGGGCATGAACACTGAAGCTTTCTTT.

This chain connects TRBV19 to TRBJ2-1; D gene ambiguous. The CDR3 extends over 12 amino acids. The germline V and J ends were trimmed by 4 bases and 10 bases, with 11 bases remaining between them. Per the germline V gene, CDR1 is LNHDA and CDR2 is SQIVND (reference sequence). The CDR3 DNA follows: TGTGCCAGTAGTACCGTTTTTCGAGAGCAGTTCTTC. This encodes CASSTVFREQFF.

CDR3 coding DNA: TGTGCCAGCAGCGTATTAGCTAGCGGGAGGGTGGGCACAGATACGCAGTATTTT. It translates to CASSVLASGRVGTDTQYF. The gene calls are TRBV9 and TRBJ2-3; 12 nucleotides agree with TRBD2. Trimming cost V 1 base and J 1 base; bases outside gene matches: 7. The CDR3 sequence is 18 residues long. Looked up from germline, CDR1 is SGDLS and CDR2 is YYNGEE. The full variable domain, completed using reference TRBV9 and TRBJ2-3, is DSGVTQTPKHLITATGQRVTLRCSPRSGDLSVYWYQQSLDQGLQFLIQYYNGEERAKGNILERFSAQQFPDLHSELNLSSLELGDSALYFCASSVLASGRVGTDTQYFGPGTRLTVL.

The rearrangement links TRBV2 to TRBJ2-2, with D unresolved. V was cut by 0 bases and J by 6 bases, with 11 bases left in between. Looked up from germline, CDR1 is SNHLY and CDR2 is FYNNEI. This CDR3 has 15 amino acids. The CDR3: CASSEAHTAAGELFF. CDR3 DNA sequence: TGTGCCAGCAGTGAAGCGCATACAGCCGCCGGGGAGCTGTTTTTT.

The V call is TRBV11-1, the J call TRBJ1-5; D uncertain. The CDR3 is 13 amino acids. V lost 8 bases and J lost 4, with 12 bases in between. Germline V gene sequence: CDR1 SGHAT, CDR2 FQDESV (reference sequence). In DNA, the CDR3 is TGTGCCAGCTCCCAGGAATCGAATCAGCCCCAGCATTTT. It translates to CASSQESNQPQHF. The full variable domain, rest sourced from reference TRBV11-1 and TRBJ1-5, is EAEVAQSPRYKITEKSQAVAFWCDPISGHATLYWYRQILGQGPELLVQFQDESVVDDSQLPKDRFSAERLKGVDSTLKIQPAELGDSAMYLCASSQESNQPQHFGDGTRLSIL.

V usage is TRBV18 and J usage is TRBJ2-1; D gene ambiguous. Trimming removed 3 bases at V and 7 bases at J, with 7 bases between. Germline-derived CDR1 and CDR2 are KGHSH and LQKENI. The CDR3 is made up of 12 amino acids. CDR3 nucleotides: TGTGCCAGCTCACCGAGGCGAAATGAGCAGTTCTTC. Translating gives CASSPRRNEQFF.

This clone appeared a few times. The chain has TRBV29-1 and TRBJ2-7; D unresolved. In germline, CDR1 is SQVTM, CDR2 ANQGSEA. The CDR3 extends over 12 amino acids. Trimming shortened V by 5 bases and J by 5 bases, and 13 bases separated the two germline ends. CDR3 residues: CSVRQSLHEQYF. The CDR3 coding sequence is TGCAGCGTTAGGCAGTCTCTCCACGAGCAGTACTTC.

This chain uses TRBV6-5 with TRBJ1-4, with D unresolved. Germline lookup yields CDR1 MNHEY and CDR2 SVGAGI. This CDR3 comprises 15 residues. Trimming removed 0 bases from V and 11 bases from J, with 16 bases in between. The CDR3 region has the DNA TGTGCCAGCAGTTACTCGACGGCAGCCTTTGGGAAACTGTTTTTT. Protein product: CASSYSTAAFGKLFF.

This chain joins TRBV9 and TRBJ2-1, with 10 bases identical to TRBD1. V shed 2 bases and J 8 bases; nucleotides not matched to a gene: 7. Germline CDR1 is SGDLS and CDR2 is YYNGEE. This CDR3 has 15 residues. The DNA of the CDR3 is TGTGCCAGCAGCGTCGACAGGGGGCAGTATTATGAGCAGTTCTTC. Residues: CASSVDRGQYYEQFF.

The rearrangement links TRBV7-2 to TRBJ2-7; TRBD1 matches at 9 bases. V shed 5 bases and J 2 bases; nucleotides not matched to a gene: 4. The CDR3 has 14 amino acids. Germline lookup yields CDR1 SGHTA and CDR2 FQGNSA. For the CDR3, the DNA is TGTGCCAGCAGCCGGGACAGGGAGACCTACGAGCAGTACTTC. This encodes CASSRDRETYEQYF.